This paragraph reports one T cell receptor beta chain. Its specificity is not known. This entry belongs to a study of cytomegalovirus exposure and HLA in healthy donors. Notes on the study in general: A few CMV-associated chains were confirmed in vitro to be specific for CMV antigens. The authors enumerated 164 TCR beta chains as linked to cytomegalovirus.

Repertoires were generated with immunoSEQ multiplex PCR, while TCRdb's copy carries only in-frame clones and drops some. This table holds just over 80,000 clones, about 96% found once. The donors were part of the roughly 120-subject validation cohort, which stood apart from the roughly 700-subject first cohort. This CDR3 is built from 16 residues. The V segment lost 3 bases and the J segment 3 bases; nucleotides outside the gene matches: 8. CDR1 SQVTM and CDR2 ANQGSEA come from the germline V gene. V and J are TRBV29-1 and TRBJ1-3; 10 bases line up with TRBD1. The TCR originated in a woman aged 18-29 years in good health and CMV-seronegative. The specimen sequenced was PBMCs. The CDR3 nucleotides are TGCAGCGTTGAGGGACAGGGGAAGGGAAATGGAAACACCATATATTTT. Translation: CSVEGQGKGNGNTIYF.